This TCR beta chain was recovered during a study of somatic mutations in cytotoxic T cells in rheumatoid arthritis. The data were produced by immunoSEQ multiplex PCR, yet TCRdb's version contains in-frame clones alone and is incomplete. The profile shows around 23,000 clones, 70% to 85% of them singletons. Germline CDR1 and CDR2: SGHDT and YYEEEE. CDR3 size: 15 residues. Trimming shortened V by 0 bases and J by 2 bases, and 9 bases separated the two germline ends. This chain links TRBV5-6 with TRBJ2-4; no firm D call. The source is a woman in her late teens or twenties in good health. Sequencing was done on a sample of CD8+ T cells sorted from blood. The CDR3 DNA reads as TGTGCCAGCAGCTTGGACAGATTGACCAAAAACATTCAGTACTTC. Amino acid sequence: CASSLDRLTKNIQYF.